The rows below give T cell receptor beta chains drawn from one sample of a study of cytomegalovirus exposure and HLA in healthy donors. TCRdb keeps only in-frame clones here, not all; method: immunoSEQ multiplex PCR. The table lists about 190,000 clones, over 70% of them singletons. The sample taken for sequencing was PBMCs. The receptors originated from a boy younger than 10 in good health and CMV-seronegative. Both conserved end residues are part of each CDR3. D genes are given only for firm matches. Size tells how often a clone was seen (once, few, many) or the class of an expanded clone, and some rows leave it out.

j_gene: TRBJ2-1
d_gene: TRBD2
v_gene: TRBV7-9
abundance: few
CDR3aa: CSSSYPGLVEVEQFF
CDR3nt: TGTTCCAGCAGCTACCCGGGACTAGTCGAAGTCGAGCAGTTCTTC

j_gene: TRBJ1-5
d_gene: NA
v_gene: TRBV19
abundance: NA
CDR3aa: CASSPGQYSNQPQHF
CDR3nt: TGTGCCAGTAGTCCCGGACAGTATAGCAATCAGCCCCAGCATTTT

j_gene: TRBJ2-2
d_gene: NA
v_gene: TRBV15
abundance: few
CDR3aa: CATSRDLFGEGELFF
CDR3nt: NA

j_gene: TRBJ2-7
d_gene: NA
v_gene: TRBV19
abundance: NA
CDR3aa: CASSIEQGPEQYF
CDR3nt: TGTGCCAGTAGTATAGAACAGGGCCCCGAGCAGTACTTC

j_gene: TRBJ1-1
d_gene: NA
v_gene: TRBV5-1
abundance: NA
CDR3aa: CASSPGDTEAFF
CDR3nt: TGCGCCAGCAGCCCCGGGGACACTGAAGCTTTCTTT

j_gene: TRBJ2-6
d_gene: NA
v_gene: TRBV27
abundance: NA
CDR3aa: CASSRARPGDGSGANVLTF
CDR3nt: TGTGCCAGCAGTCGTGCCCGTCCAGGGGACGGCTCTGGGGCCAACGTCCTGACTTTC

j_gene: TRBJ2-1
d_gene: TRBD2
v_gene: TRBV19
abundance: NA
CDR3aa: CASSMQAGGLKEQFF
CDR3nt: TGTGCCAGTAGTATGCAAGCGGGAGGGCTTAAGGAGCAGTTCTTC

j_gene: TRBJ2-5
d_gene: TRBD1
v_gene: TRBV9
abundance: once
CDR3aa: CASSRYRGEETQYF
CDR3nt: TGTGCCAGCAGCAGGTACAGGGGAGAAGAGACCCAGTACTTC

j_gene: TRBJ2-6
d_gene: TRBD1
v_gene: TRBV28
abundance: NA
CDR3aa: CASRTGTGDSGANVLTF
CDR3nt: TGTGCCAGCAGGACCGGGACAGGCGACTCTGGGGCCAACGTCCTGACTTTC

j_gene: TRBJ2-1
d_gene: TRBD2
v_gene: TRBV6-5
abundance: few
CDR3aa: CASSYWGGSSHNEQFF
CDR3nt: TGTGCCAGCAGTTACTGGGGCGGGAGCTCCCACAATGAGCAGTTCTTC

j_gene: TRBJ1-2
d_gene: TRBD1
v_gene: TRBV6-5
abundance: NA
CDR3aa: CASSYDRGYGYTF
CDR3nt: TGTGCCAGCAGTTACGACAGGGGTTATGGCTACACCTTC

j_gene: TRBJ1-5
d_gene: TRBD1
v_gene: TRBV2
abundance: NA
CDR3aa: CASRYDRDSQPQHF
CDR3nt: TGTGCCAGCAGGTATGACAGGGATAGTCAGCCCCAGCATTTT

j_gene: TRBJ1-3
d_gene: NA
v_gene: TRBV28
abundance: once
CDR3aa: CASSSSPSSGNTIYF
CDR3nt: TGTGCCAGCAGTTCGAGTCCTTCCTCTGGAAACACCATATATTTT

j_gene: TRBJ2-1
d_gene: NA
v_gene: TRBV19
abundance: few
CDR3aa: CASSIAGRSYNEQFF
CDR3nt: TGTGCCAGTAGTATAGCGGGGAGATCCTACAATGAGCAGTTCTTC

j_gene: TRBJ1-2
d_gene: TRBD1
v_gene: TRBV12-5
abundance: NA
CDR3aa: CASGLVRTGGTANYGYTF
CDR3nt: TGTGCTAGTGGTTTGGTACGAACAGGGGGTACGGCTAACTATGGCTACACCTTC

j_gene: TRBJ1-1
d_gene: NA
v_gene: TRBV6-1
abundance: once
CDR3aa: CASSTGTNTEAFF
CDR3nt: TGTGCCAGCAGCACCGGGACAAACACTGAAGCTTTCTTT

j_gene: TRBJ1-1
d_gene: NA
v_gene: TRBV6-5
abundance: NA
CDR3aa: CASSSTRGGSTEAFF
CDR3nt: TGTGCCAGCAGTTCCACTAGGGGGGGTTCTACTGAAGCTTTCTTT

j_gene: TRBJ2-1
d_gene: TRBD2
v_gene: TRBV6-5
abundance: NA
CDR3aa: CASSSGGLAGTNEQFF
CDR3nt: TGTGCCAGCAGTTCCGGGGGACTAGCGGGGACCAATGAGCAGTTCTTC

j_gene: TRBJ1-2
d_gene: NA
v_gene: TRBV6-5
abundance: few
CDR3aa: CASSYTPGGSYGYTF
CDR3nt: TGTGCCAGCAGTTACACGCCGGGGGGCAGCTATGGCTACACCTTC

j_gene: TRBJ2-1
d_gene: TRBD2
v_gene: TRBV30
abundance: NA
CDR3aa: CAWSILAASIEQFF
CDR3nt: TGTGCCTGGAGTATTCTAGCGGCCAGCATTGAGCAGTTCTTC

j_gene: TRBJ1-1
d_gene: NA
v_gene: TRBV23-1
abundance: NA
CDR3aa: CASTPKLEGNTEAFF
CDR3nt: TGCGCCAGCACCCCCAAGTTAGAGGGAAACACTGAAGCTTTCTTT

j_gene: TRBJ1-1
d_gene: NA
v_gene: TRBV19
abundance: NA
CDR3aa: CASSTVRGAGNNTEAFF
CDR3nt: TGTGCCAGTAGTACCGTCCGGGGGGCTGGGAATAACACTGAAGCTTTCTTT

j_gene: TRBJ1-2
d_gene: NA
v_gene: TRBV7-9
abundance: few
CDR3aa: CASSFSGLRYGYTF
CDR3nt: TGTGCCAGCAGCTTCAGTGGACTGCGCTATGGCTACACCTTC

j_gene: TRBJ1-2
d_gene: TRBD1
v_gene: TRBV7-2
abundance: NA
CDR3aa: CASSFTRDRSNYGYTF
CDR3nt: TGTGCCAGCAGCTTTACCCGGGACAGAAGTAACTATGGCTACACCTTC

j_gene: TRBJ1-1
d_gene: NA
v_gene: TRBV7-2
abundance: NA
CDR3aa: CASSLGAGDTEAFF
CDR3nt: TGTGCCAGCAGCTTAGGTGCGGGGGACACTGAAGCTTTCTTT

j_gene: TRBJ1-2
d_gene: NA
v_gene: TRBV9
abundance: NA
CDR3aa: CASSPREGHYGYTF
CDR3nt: TGTGCCAGCAGCCCCCGGGAAGGACACTATGGCTACACCTTC

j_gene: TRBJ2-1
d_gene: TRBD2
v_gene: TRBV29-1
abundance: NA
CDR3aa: CSVERNVGLAAHNEQFF
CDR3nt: TGCAGCGTTGAACGTAATGTAGGACTAGCGGCCCACAATGAGCAGTTCTTC

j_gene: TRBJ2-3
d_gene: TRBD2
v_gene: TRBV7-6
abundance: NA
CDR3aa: CASSHLRGLAGGITDTQYF
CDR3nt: TGTGCCAGCAGCCACCTTCGGGGACTAGCGGGGGGAATAACAGATACGCAGTATTTT

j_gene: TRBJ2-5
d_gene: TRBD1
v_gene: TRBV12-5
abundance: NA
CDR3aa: CASGLVGQGARGSRETQYF
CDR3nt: TGTGCTAGTGGTTTGGTGGGACAGGGGGCGCGAGGATCAAGAGAGACCCAGTACTTC

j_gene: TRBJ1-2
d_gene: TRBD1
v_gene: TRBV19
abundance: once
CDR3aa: CASDGTGISSNYGYTF
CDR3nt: TGTGCCAGCGACGGGACAGGGATTTCGTCTAACTATGGCTACACCTTC

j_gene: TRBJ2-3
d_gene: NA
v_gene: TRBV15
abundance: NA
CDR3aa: CATSIGAVLGADTQYF
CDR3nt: TGTGCCACCAGCATTGGAGCGGTCCTTGGCGCAGATACGCAGTATTTT

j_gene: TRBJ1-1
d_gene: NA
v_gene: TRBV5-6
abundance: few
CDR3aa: CASSSLLDSQNTEAFF
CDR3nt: TGTGCCAGCAGCTCGTTACTGGACAGCCAAAACACTGAAGCTTTCTTT

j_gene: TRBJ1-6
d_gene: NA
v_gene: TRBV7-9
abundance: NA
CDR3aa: CASSLGGFVNSPLHF
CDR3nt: TGTGCCAGCAGCTTAGGTGGCTTCGTAAATTCACCCCTCCACTTT

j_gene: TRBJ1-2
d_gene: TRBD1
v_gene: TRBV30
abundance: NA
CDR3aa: CAWTGQGANYGYTF
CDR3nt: TGTGCCTGGACTGGACAGGGGGCCAACTATGGCTACACCTTC

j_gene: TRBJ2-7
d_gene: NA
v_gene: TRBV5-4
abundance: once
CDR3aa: CASSLQGSSYEQYF
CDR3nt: TGTGCCAGCAGCTTGCAGGGGAGCTCCTACGAGCAGTACTTC

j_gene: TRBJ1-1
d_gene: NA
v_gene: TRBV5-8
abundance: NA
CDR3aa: CASSLVGRQGEAFF
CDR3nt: TGTGCCAGCAGCTTGGTGGGGCGCCAGGGTGAGGCTTTCTTT

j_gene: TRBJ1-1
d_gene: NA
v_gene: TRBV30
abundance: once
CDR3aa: CAWDRYTGTEAFF
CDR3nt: TGTGCCTGGGACAGGTATACGGGCACTGAAGCTTTCTTT

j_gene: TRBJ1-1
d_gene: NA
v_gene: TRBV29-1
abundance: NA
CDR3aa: CSVAGLLRNTEAFF
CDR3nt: TGCAGCGTTGCGGGACTCTTGAGGAACACTGAAGCTTTCTTT

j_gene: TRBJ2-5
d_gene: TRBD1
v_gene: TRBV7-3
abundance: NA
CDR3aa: CASSLKPGGETQYF
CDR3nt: TGTGCCAGCAGTCTTAAGCCAGGGGGAGAGACCCAGTACTTC

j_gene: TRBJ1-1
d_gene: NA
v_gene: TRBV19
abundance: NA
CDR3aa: CASSIAGTLNTEAFF
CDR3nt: TGTGCCAGTAGTATAGCCGGGACATTGAACACTGAAGCTTTCTTT

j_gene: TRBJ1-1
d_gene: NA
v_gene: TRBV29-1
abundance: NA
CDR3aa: CSVSRDILAFF
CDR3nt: TGCAGCGTGTCAAGGGACATACTAGCTTTCTTT

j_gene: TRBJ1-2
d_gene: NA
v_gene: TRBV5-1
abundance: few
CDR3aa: CASKGANYGYTF
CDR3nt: TGCGCCAGCAAGGGGGCTAACTATGGCTACACCTTC

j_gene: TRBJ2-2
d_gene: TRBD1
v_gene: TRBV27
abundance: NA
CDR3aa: CASSPPGTANTGELFF
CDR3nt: TGTGCCAGCAGTCCCCCCGGGACAGCGAACACCGGGGAGCTGTTTTTT

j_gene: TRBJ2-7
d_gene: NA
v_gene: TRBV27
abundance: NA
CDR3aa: CASTPGLGAEQYF
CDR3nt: TGTGCCAGCACGCCTGGGTTGGGGGCCGAGCAGTACTTC

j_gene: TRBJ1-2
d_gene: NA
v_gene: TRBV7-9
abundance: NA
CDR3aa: CASSLSSQGTGTNYGYTF
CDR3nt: TGTGCCAGCAGCTTATCATCTCAGGGAACAGGGACTAACTATGGCTACACCTTC

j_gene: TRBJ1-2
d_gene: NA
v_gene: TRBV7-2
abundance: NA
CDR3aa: CASSRQTELGYGYTF
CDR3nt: TGTGCCAGCAGCCGTCAGACAGAACTCGGCTATGGCTACACCTTC